Shown below are 8 T cell receptor beta chains from a single sample sequenced in a study of beta chain features in type 1 diabetes. Antigens for these TCRs are unknown. The sequenced template was cDNA made from the entire isolated RNA. Produced via immunoSEQ multiplex PCR; TCRdb's table is partial and in-frame only. In the table there are 120,000 to 150,000 clones, more than 10% of which are singletons. Study results and caveats: The study found moderately but significantly shorter TCRB CDR3s in all four CD4+ subsets of Type 1 diabetes patients.

Sequencing used central memory CD4+ T cells from blood. These TCRs come from a man younger than 35 with type 1 diabetes.

This chain uses TRBV2 with TRBJ2-5; 7 nucleotides agree with TRBD2. The CDR3 covers 10 residues. Germline V gene sequence: CDR1 SNHLY, CDR2 FYNNEI. CDR3 in amino acids: CAAGSETQYF. The CDR3, as DNA: TGTGCAGCGGGGTCGGAGACCCAGTACTTC.

This clone turned up a few times. V is TRBV28 and J is TRBJ1-2, with D possibly TRBD1 on 5 matching bases. This CDR3 region has 12 residues. Trimming took off 6 bases at V and 5 bases at J, with 10 bases between the two ends. The germline gives CDR1 MDHEN, CDR2 SYDVKM. CDR3 in DNA: TGTGCCAGCAGCCGTGACAGTTATGGCTACACCTTC. This gives the protein CASSRDSYGYTF.

This clone was seen a few times. The V call is TRBV11-1, the J call TRBJ1-1; D is perhaps TRBD1 (6 bases). V shed 3 bases and J shed 8 bases, with 13 bases lying between them. The CDR3 covers 13 residues. Germline V gene data show CDR1 as SGHAT and CDR2 as FQDESV (reference sequence). The CDR3 sequence: CASSFGQSEEAFF. CDR3 sequence (DNA): TGTGCCAGCAGCTTCGGACAGTCGGAAGAAGCTTTCTTT. The full variable domain, with the rest looked up from reference TRBV11-1 and TRBJ1-1, is EAEVAQSPRYKITEKSQAVAFWCDPISGHATLYWYRQILGQGPELLVQFQDESVVDDSQLPKDRFSAERLKGVDSTLKIQPAELGDSAMYLCASSFGQSEEAFFGQGTRLTVV.

In its sample, this clone was seen a few times. This sequence joins TRBV5-1 and TRBJ1-5; possible D gene TRBD1, 5 bases. Germline V CDR1 and CDR2: SGHRS, YFSETQ. V shed 4 bases and J shed 1 base, with 12 bases lying between them. CDR3 length: 15 residues. The CDR3 DNA is TGCGCCAGCAGCCCGTCCGGGGGGAGCAATCAGCCCCAGCATTTT. It yields the protein CASSPSGGSNQPQHF.

This clone was detected a few times. V and J are TRBV7-3 and TRBJ2-3; D remains unclear. Trimming stripped 3 bases from V and 2 bases from J, with 9 bases between. Germline V gene data show CDR1 as SGHTA and CDR2 as FQGTGA. The CDR3 consists of 14 residues. The CDR3 nucleotides are TGTGCCAGCAGCTTGGGCCTGGTCACAGATACGCAGTATTTT. This sequence encodes CASSLGLVTDTQYF.

V usage is TRBV5-1 and J usage is TRBJ1-4; D unresolved. The CDR3 is made up of 14 amino acids. V lost 1 base and J 5 bases, leaving 9 bases between the germline ends. Germline CDR1 reads SGHRS; CDR2 reads YFSETQ. The chain's CDR3 is CASSLYNGNEKLFF. The CDR3 bases are TGCGCCAGCAGCTTGTATAACGGGAATGAAAAACTGTTTTTT.

This clone was seen a handful of times. This chain uses TRBV28 with TRBJ1-6, with a weak D call TRBD1 (5 bases). This CDR3 is built from 14 residues. The V and J ends lost 6 bases and 4 bases respectively, with 10 bases between them. From germline, CDR1 is MDHEN and CDR2 SYDVKM. In nucleotides, the CDR3 is TGTGCCAGCAGCAGACAGCCTTATAATTCACCCCTCCACTTT. Translated, it gives CASSRQPYNSPLHF.

J is TRBJ1-6 and V is TRBV27; 8 bases align to TRBD1. The germline CDR1 and CDR2 sequences are MNHEY and SMNVEV (reference sequence). There are 15 residues in the CDR3. Trimming at V came to 2 bases and at J to 9 bases, leaving 6 bases not matched to a gene. DNA for the CDR3: TGTGCCAGCAGTTTAGGCCCAGGGGGCGGTTCACCCCTCCACTTT. Translation gives CASSLGPGGGSPLHF.